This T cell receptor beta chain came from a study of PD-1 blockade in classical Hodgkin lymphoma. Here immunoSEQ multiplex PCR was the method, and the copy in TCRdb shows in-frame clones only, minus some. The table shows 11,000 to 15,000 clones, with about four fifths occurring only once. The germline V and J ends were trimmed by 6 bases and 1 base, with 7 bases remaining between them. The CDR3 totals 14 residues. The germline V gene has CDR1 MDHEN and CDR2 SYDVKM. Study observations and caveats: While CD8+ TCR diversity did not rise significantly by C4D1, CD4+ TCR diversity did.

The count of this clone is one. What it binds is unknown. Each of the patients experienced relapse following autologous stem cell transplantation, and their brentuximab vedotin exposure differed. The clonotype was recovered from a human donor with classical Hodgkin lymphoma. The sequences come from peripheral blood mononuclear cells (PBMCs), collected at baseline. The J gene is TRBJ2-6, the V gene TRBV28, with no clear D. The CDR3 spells CASRTQSGANVLTF. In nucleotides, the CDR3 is TGTGCCAGCAGGACTCAATCTGGGGCCAACGTCCTGACTTTC.